The clone carrying this T cell receptor beta chain was found many times. Its specificity is unknown. The source of the sample is a study of response to subunit inactivated influenza vaccine. Study results and caveats: Researchers suggested that each seasonal influenza vaccination recruits few new T cells.

With 5 bases removed from V and 5 bases from J, the gap between germline ends came to 12 bases. This CDR3 has 12 amino acids. Germline values: CDR1 SQVTM, CDR2 ANQGSEA. Each CDR3 protein gets one entry after TCRdb re-called the RT-PCR reads with MiXCR. The sample includes 450,000 to 600,000 distinct CDR3 sequences, under 8.5% of them seen just once. The chain carries TRBV29-1 and TRBJ1-2, with D maybe TRBD1 (5 bases). This sequence was found in a man in his fifties or sixties who received an inactivated influenza vaccine. The sample in question was PBMCs from blood, obtained 23 to 25 months after vaccination. CDR3 DNA sequence: TGCAGCGTTTGGGACGGCCCGTATGGCTACACCTTC. As protein: CSVWDGPYGYTF.